This entry describes one T cell receptor (beta chain). This entry is derived from a study of blood T cell repertoires in COVID-19. Here immunoSEQ multiplex PCR was the method, and the copy in TCRdb shows in-frame clones only, minus some. The sample yields about 64,000 clones, 70% to 90% seen once. Germline values: CDR1 LNHNV, CDR2 YYDKDF (reference sequence). V was shortened by 3 bases and J by 9 bases, with 12 bases between the two germline ends. This CDR3 is built from 13 residues. The chain recombines TRBV15 with TRBJ2-1; D remains ambiguous. The material sequenced was peripheral blood. The source of this sequence is a man in his 70s with acute or convalescent COVID-19. CDR3 loop: CATSRTPSGEQFF. DNA of the CDR3: TGTGCCACCAGCAGGACCCCTTCGGGTGAGCAGTTCTTC.